These 30 T cell receptor beta chains originate from one sample sequenced in a study of radiation and T cells in renal cell carcinoma. TCRdb's copy holds only in-frame clones and misses some; the assay was immunoSEQ multiplex PCR. The sample yields approximately 65,000 clones, more than 60% seen once. The time point was: blood 4 weeks post-SBRT, at nephrectomy. Treatment in this sample: 15 Gy SBRT to primary tumor, nephrectomy 4 weeks later. The source was blood, collected from a patient whose treatment included radiotherapy and nephrectomy. The receptors were sampled from a man aged 55-75 years with renal cell carcinoma.

The V and J genes are TRBV10-3 and TRBJ2-1; D perhaps matches TRBD2 (5 bases). Trimming pared 11 bases from V and 4 bases from J, leaving 9 bases between. From germline, CDR1 is ENHRY and CDR2 SYGVKD. CDR3 length: 11 amino acids. The CDR3 DNA is TGTGCCCTCGGGGAGTACAATGAGCAGTTCTTC. It yields the protein CALGEYNEQFF.

In its sample, this clone was seen a few times. The chain employs TRBV4-2 and TRBJ2-1; 12 bases map to TRBD2. The junction had 9 bases not matched to a gene; V was cut back by 4 bases and J by 8 bases. Germline CDR1 is LGHNA and CDR2 is YNFKEQ. The CDR3 has 16 amino acids. CDR3 in amino acids: CASSPGLAGLRDEQFF. The CDR3 DNA reads as TGTGCCAGCAGCCCCGGACTAGCGGGACTCCGGGATGAGCAGTTCTTC.

The chain combines TRBV5-1 with TRBJ2-2, with 11 positions matching TRBD2. The CDR3 extends over 17 amino acids. After removal of 4 bases from V and 2 bases from J, the junction contained 7 bases not matched to a gene. Germline assignment: CDR1 SGHRS and CDR2 YFSETQ. CDR3 nucleotide sequence: TGCGCCAGCAGCCGCCTCCTAGCGGGGGGTAACACCGGGGAGCTGTTTTTT. Translating it yields CASSRLLAGGNTGELFF.

This clone has just a few counts. This chain uses TRBV29-1 with TRBJ2-2; D may be TRBD1 (5 bases). Germline loops: CDR1 SQVTM, CDR2 ANQGSEA. The CDR3 contains 14 residues. V was shortened by 7 bases and J by 5 bases, with 17 bases between the two germline ends. This CDR3 reads CSASTALGTGELFF. As DNA, the CDR3 is TGCAGCGCCTCGACAGCCTTAGGGACCGGGGAGCTGTTTTTT.

V gene TRBV10-3 combines with J gene TRBJ1-5; TRBD1 matches at 8 bases. Losses at the gene ends were 7 bases for V and 2 bases for J; bases not matched to a gene: 7. CDR3 length: 15 amino acids. CDR1 is ENHRY and CDR2 is SYGVKD in the germline V gene. In DNA, the CDR3 is TGTGCCATCAAAGAACAGGGACAGGGCAATCAGCCCCAGCATTTT. Translation: CAIKEQGQGNQPQHF.

J is TRBJ1-2 and V is TRBV5-1; weak D call: TRBD1 (6 bases). The CDR3 spans 12 residues. CDR1 is SGHRS, CDR2 YFSETQ, per germline. V shed 6 bases and J shed 8 bases, with 14 bases lying between them. CDR3 in DNA: TGCGCCAGCAAGGGGGGAGGGCACGGCTACACCTTC. Translation: CASKGGGHGYTF.

The chain carries TRBV9 and TRBJ1-6; 9 bases map to TRBD1. Germline V CDR1 and CDR2: SGDLS, YYNGEE. V was clipped by 1 base and J by 7 bases; unmatched bases: 6. The CDR3 covers 16 residues. The CDR3 bases are TGTGCCAGCAGCGTAAGCTCGGGACAGGGAAATTCACCCCTCCACTTT. The encoded protein is CASSVSSGQGNSPLHF.

The chain uses TRBV9 and TRBJ2-3; 10 nucleotides agree with TRBD2. CDR1 SGDLS and CDR2 YYNGEE come from the germline V gene. Trimming removed 0 bases from V and 4 bases from J; junction bases left unmatched: 5. This CDR3 has 16 residues. Here the CDR3 reads CASSVGSGGGPDTQYF. CDR3 sequence (DNA): TGTGCCAGCAGCGTAGGGAGCGGGGGGGGTCCAGATACGCAGTATTTT.

The rearrangement joins TRBV2 to TRBJ1-1; perhaps TRBD1 as D (6 bases). Germline V gene sequence: CDR1 SNHLY, CDR2 FYNNEI. V lost 5 bases and J 4 bases, leaving 11 bases between the germline ends. The CDR3 is made up of 13 amino acids. This chain's CDR3 is CASSTEGGTEAFF. The CDR3 nucleotides read TGTGCCAGCAGTACCGAGGGGGGCACTGAAGCTTTCTTT.

The rearrangement links TRBV11-3 to TRBJ1-1; no definite D call. CDR1 and CDR2 from the germline V gene are SGHNT and YENEEA. The V gene lost 5 bases and the J gene lost 5 bases, with 12 bases spanning the gap. The CDR3 contains 13 residues. The CDR3 is CASSLYSATEAFF. As DNA, the CDR3 is TGTGCCAGCAGCCTCTACAGCGCAACTGAAGCTTTCTTT. Drawing the rest from reference TRBV11-3 and TRBJ1-1, the complete variable domain is EAGVVQSPRYKIIEKKQPVAFWCNPISGHNTLYWYLQNLGQGPELLIRYENEEAVDDSQLPKDRFSAERLKGVDSTLKIQPAELGDSAVYLCASSLYSATEAFFGQGTRLTVV.

The CDR3 here is CASSQGVAGELETQYF. CDR3 sequence (DNA): TGTGCCAGCAGCCAAGGCGTAGCGGGAGAATTAGAGACCCAGTACTTC. The gene calls are TRBV4-2 and TRBJ2-5; 9 bases fit TRBD2. J lost 4 bases, V lost 1 base, and 7 bases had no gene match. This CDR3 has 16 residues. CDR1 is LGHNA and CDR2 is YNFKEQ in the germline V gene.

A single count supports this clone. The chain carries TRBV7-2 and TRBJ2-3; the D gene is possibly TRBD1 (5 bases). CDR3 length: 15 residues. Germline loops: CDR1 SGHTA, CDR2 FQGNSA. Trimming left V 5 bases short and J 1 base short, with 13 bases between. For the CDR3, the DNA is TGTGCCAGCAGCCGTCGGACACACCGCACAGATACGCAGTATTTT. It specifies CASSRRTHRTDTQYF.

The chain combines TRBV5-8 with TRBJ2-7, with TRBD1 matching over 7 bases. The CDR3 length is 15 residues. Losses at the gene ends were 3 bases for V and 0 bases for J; bases not matched to a gene: 6. The germline V gene encodes CDR1 SGHTS and CDR2 YDEGEE. The chain's CDR3 is CASSSGTEVSYEQYF. DNA for the CDR3: TGTGCCAGCAGCTCCGGGACAGAGGTCTCCTACGAGCAGTACTTC.

This clone was counted once. This sequence joins TRBV29-1 and TRBJ2-1; TRBD2 matches 8 bases. CDR1 and CDR2 (germline): SQVTM, ANQGSEA. The CDR3 contains 10 residues. The V gene end was trimmed by 6 bases and the J gene end by 14 bases; junction bases not matched to a gene: 6. The CDR3 sequence is CSVREGLEFF. The DNA for the CDR3 is TGCAGCGTAAGAGAGGGACTAGAGTTCTTC.

The chain joins TRBV5-8 to TRBJ2-5, with TRBD1 matching over 10 bases. Germline trimming cut 4 bases from V and 1 base from J; bases unmatched to any gene: 10. CDR3 length: 17 amino acids. Germline V gene sequence: CDR1 SGHTS, CDR2 YDEGEE. CDR3 region: CASSVPRDRGLQETQYF. DNA of the CDR3: TGTGCCAGCAGCGTCCCCCGGGACAGGGGCCTCCAAGAGACCCAGTACTTC.

The chain uses TRBV7-9 and TRBJ1-2, with no clear D. The ends were cut back, 1 base at V and 4 bases at J, with 13 bases in the middle. CDR1 is SEHNR and CDR2 is FQNEAQ in the germline V gene (reference sequence). The CDR3 is 15 amino acids. CDR3 amino acids: CASSLDFAVSYGYTF. The CDR3 DNA sequence: TGTGCCAGCAGCTTAGATTTTGCAGTTAGCTATGGCTACACCTTC.

The genes are TRBV23-1 and TRBJ2-7; D unresolved. Being an ORF, TRBV23-1 has a function that is uncertain. Trimming took off 2 bases at V and 6 bases at J, with 17 bases between the two ends. The CDR3 sequence is 15 residues long. DNA for the CDR3: TGCGCCAGCAGTCAAATTGCAACAGAGAAAAGCGAGCAGTACTTC. This codes for CASSQIATEKSEQYF.

The chain uses TRBV2 and TRBJ1-6; D may be TRBD1 (5 bases). The CDR3 runs 17 residues. Germline-derived CDR1 and CDR2 are SNHLY and FYNNEI. Trimming pared 6 bases from V and 0 bases from J, leaving 15 bases between. CDR3 bases: TGTGCCAGCAGCCCGGGACCGAAGAGCTCCTATAATTCACCCCTCCACTTT. Protein product: CASSPGPKSSYNSPLHF.

V usage is TRBV18 and J usage is TRBJ2-7; TRBD2 might be the D (6 bases). This CDR3 has 14 amino acids. Between the trimmed V and J ends, which lost 4 bases and 6 bases, there was a span of 16 bases. Germline V gene sequence: CDR1 KGHSH, CDR2 LQKENI. CDR3 nucleotide sequence: TGTGCCAGCTCACTCGGCAGGGCCGGGGGCGAGCAGTACTTC. Translating gives CASSLGRAGGEQYF. The complete variable domain, with remaining parts taken from reference TRBV18 and TRBJ2-7, reads NAGVMQNPRHLVRRRGQEARLRCSPMKGHSHVYWYRQLPEEGLKFMVYLQKENIIDESGMPKERFSAEFPKEGPSILRIQQVVRGDSAAYFCASSLGRAGGEQYFGPGTRLTVT.

This clone was seen more than once but under ten times. The chain combines TRBV15 with TRBJ2-5, with D possibly TRBD2 on 5 matching bases. CDR1 is LNHNV and CDR2 is YYDKDF in the germline V gene (reference sequence). Trimming left V 0 bases short and J 5 bases short, with 19 bases between. The CDR3 sequence is 17 residues long. The CDR3 reads CATSRDFDYPRAETQYF. As DNA, the CDR3 is TGTGCCACCAGCAGAGATTTTGACTACCCTCGAGCGGAGACCCAGTACTTC.

The chain combines TRBV11-2 with TRBJ2-2; a possible D gene is TRBD1 (5 bases). The V end lost 4 bases, the J end lost 2 bases, and 11 bases lay between the germline ends. Looked up from germline, CDR1 is SGHAT and CDR2 is FQNNGV. CDR3 length equals 15 residues. The CDR3: CASSSRTRNTGELFF. DNA of the CDR3: TGTGCCAGCAGCTCAAGGACAAGAAACACCGGGGAGCTGTTTTTT.

The CDR3 DNA follows: TGTGCCAGCAAAGCTGAAATCTACGAGCAGTACGTC. Residues: CASKAEIYEQYV. J is TRBJ2-7 and V is TRBV2; D is uncertain. CDR1 is SNHLY, CDR2 FYNNEI, per germline. The CDR3 length is 12 residues. Trimming removed 7 bases at V and 3 bases at J, with 10 bases between.

The J gene is TRBJ1-1, the V gene TRBV19; D perhaps matches TRBD1 (5 bases). CDR3 size: 14 residues. Germline V CDR1 and CDR2: LNHDA, SQIVND (reference sequence). V lost 1 base and J 1 base, leaving 7 bases between the germline ends. In DNA form, the CDR3 reads TGTGCCAGTAGTATAGTAGGGGCGAACACTGAAGCTTTCTTT. Its translation is CASSIVGANTEAFF.

The V and J genes are TRBV5-1 and TRBJ2-7; 8 positions match TRBD2. The CDR3 is 14 amino acids. V lost 4 bases and J lost 4; bases outside the gene matches: 7. Germline V gene data show CDR1 as SGHRS and CDR2 as YFSETQ. The CDR3 DNA sequence: TGCGCCAGCAGCCCGGGGGGGGCCGCTTACGAGCAGTACTTC. Protein sequence: CASSPGGAAYEQYF.

This chain connects TRBV13 to TRBJ2-1; 7 bases line up with TRBD2. The CDR3 extends over 14 amino acids. J gave up 8 bases and V 5 bases, and 9 bases lay outside the gene matches. Per germline, CDR1 PRHDT and CDR2 FYEKMQ (reference sequence). The CDR3 bases are TGTGCCAGCAGCCAGTGGGAGGGCCTCGATGAGCAGTTCTTC. Encoded protein: CASSQWEGLDEQFF. The full variable domain, rest sourced from reference TRBV13 and TRBJ2-1, is AAGVIQSPRHLIKEKRETATLKCYPIPRHDTVYWYQQGPGQDPQFLISFYEKMQSDKGSIPDRFSAQQFSDYHSELNMSSLELGDSALYFCASSQWEGLDEQFFGPGTRLTVL.

V and J are TRBV6-6 and TRBJ2-1; 8 bases fit TRBD1. The germline V gene has CDR1 MNHNY and CDR2 SVGAGI (reference sequence). V shed 3 bases, J shed 9 bases, and the junction held 10 bases outside the gene matches. The CDR3 totals 15 residues. The CDR3 sequence: CASSYSGQGASEQFF. CDR3 DNA: TGTGCCAGCAGTTATTCTGGGCAGGGGGCATCTGAGCAGTTCTTC.

This clone was picked up a small number of times. The chain carries TRBV30 and TRBJ2-5; no reliable D call. Germline V gene data show CDR1 as GTSNPN and CDR2 as SVGIG (reference sequence). V gave up 1 base and J gave up 4 bases, with 13 bases separating them. The CDR3 spans 14 residues. The CDR3 loop is CAWSARTILETQYF. The CDR3 DNA sequence: TGTGCCTGGAGTGCCCGGACCATTTTAGAGACCCAGTACTTC.

A word on this clone: The junction departs from the called germline gene at one end, perhaps through a read error. CDR3 sequence: CGGGQPTRFGFGGYTF. In nucleotides, the CDR3 is TGTGGGGGTGGGCAGCCCACCCGATTCGGTTTCGGCGGCTACACCTTC. The chain combines TRBV29-1 with TRBJ1-2, with D maybe TRBD1 (5 bases). CDR3 length equals 16 residues. Germline loops: CDR1 SQVTM, CDR2 ANQGSEA.

V is TRBV2 and J is TRBJ2-6; perhaps D is TRBD1 or TRBD2 (5 bases each). This CDR3 is built from 16 residues. Between the trimmed V and J ends, which lost 5 bases and 0 bases, there was a span of 11 bases. The V gene's germline CDR1 is SNHLY and CDR2 FYNNEI. The CDR3 DNA is TGTGCCAGCAGTCGGGACCCTTACTCTGGGGCCAACGTCCTGACTTTC. This codes for CASSRDPYSGANVLTF.

This clone was observed a few times. DNA of the CDR3: TGTGCCAGCAGCTTAGATACTAGCGCCCTTAGTGCAGATACGCAGTATTTT. The encoded protein is CASSLDTSALSADTQYF. The rearrangement links TRBV7-2 to TRBJ2-3; TRBD2 matches 7 bases. CDR1 SGHTA and CDR2 FQGNSA come from the germline V gene. The V segment lost 1 base and the J segment 4 bases; nucleotides outside the gene matches: 11. The CDR3 runs to 17 residues. Looking up the rest from reference TRBV7-2 and TRBJ2-3 gives the full variable domain: GAGVSQSPSNKVTEKGKDVELRCDPISGHTALYWYRQSLGQGLEFLIYFQGNSAPDKSGLPSDRFSAERTGGSVSTLTIQRTQQEDSAVYLCASSLDTSALSADTQYFGPGTRLTVL.